What follows describes a single T cell receptor (beta chain). This entry is derived from a study of CD8 T cells in Susac syndrome. Study overall: Among the Susac syndrome patients who underwent sequencing, roughly six had clinically active disease, while about 8 of them were in remission.

Random hexamers primed reverse transcription of about 0.45 to 1 ug RNA. TCRdb reanalysed the immunoSEQ multiplex PCR reads using MiXCR and keeps one entry per CDR3 protein. The table includes about 140,000 distinct CDR3 sequences, around 93% detected once. Trimming left V 5 bases short and J 4 bases short, with 17 bases between. The CDR3 extends over 15 amino acids. In germline, CDR1 is MNHEY, CDR2 SMNVEV (reference sequence). The receptor comes from a human donor with Susac syndrome. Material for sequencing was CD4+ T cells from PBMCs. V and J are TRBV27 and TRBJ1-2; a weak D match, TRBD1 (6 bases). CDR3: CASSHRDRLFYGYTF. The CDR3 DNA reads as TGTGCCAGCAGTCACAGGGATAGGTTGTTCTATGGCTACACCTTC.